The 23 T cell receptor beta chains below come from one sample, sequenced in a study of blood T cell repertoires in COVID-19. Sequenced by immunoSEQ multiplex PCR; TCRdb stores in-frame clones only, minus some. The profile shows 80,000 or so clones, approximately 80% of them singletons. Sequencing was carried out using peripheral blood. The receptors shown here come from a woman aged 80 or over with acute or convalescent COVID-19.

This clone was counted a single time. The rearrangement links TRBV7-9 to TRBJ1-5; D might be TRBD1 (6 bases). Per germline, CDR1 SEHNR and CDR2 FQNEAQ (reference sequence). This CDR3 is 16 amino acids long. V was cut by 5 bases and J by 6 bases, with 20 bases left in between. CDR3 protein: CASSPEAGVKSQPQHF. The CDR3 DNA sequence: TGTGCCAGCAGCCCCGAAGCAGGGGTAAAGAGTCAGCCCCAGCATTTT.

This clone was seen only a few times. The V call is TRBV12-3 or TRBV12-4, the J call TRBJ2-1; D gene ambiguous. The CDR3 has 13 amino acids. V dropped 7 bases and J dropped 8 bases, with 15 bases sitting between them. The CDR3 DNA reads as TGTGCCAGCAATCCCGACTCGGTCGATGAGCAGTTCTTC. It is translated as CASNPDSVDEQFF.

The chain carries TRBV24-1 and TRBJ2-3; D may be TRBD1 (5 bases). The germline CDR1 and CDR2 sequences are KGHDR and SFDVKD. Trimming took 8 bases from V and 4 from J, leaving 6 bases between them. This CDR3 is 11 amino acids long. CDR3 residues: CATTRADTQYF. In DNA form, the CDR3 reads TGTGCCACCACCAGGGCAGATACGCAGTATTTT.

The chain couples TRBV6-1 to TRBJ1-1; D gene uncertain. Trimming removed 2 bases from V and 0 bases from J, with 4 bases in between. The germline V gene has CDR1 MNHNS and CDR2 SASEGT. The CDR3 sequence is 13 residues long. CDR3 loop: CASSESMNTEAFF. The DNA of the CDR3 is TGTGCCAGCAGTGAATCCATGAACACTGAAGCTTTCTTT.

This clone was found once. The rearrangement links TRBV11-2 to TRBJ1-2, with 10 nucleotides matching TRBD1. Unmatched junction bases numbered 4, after V lost 5 bases and J lost 4 bases. Germline loops: CDR1 SGHAT, CDR2 FQNNGV. The CDR3 runs to 14 residues. In DNA form, the CDR3 reads TGTGCCAGCAGCGAAAGGACAGGGGGCTATGGCTACACCTTC. Encoded protein: CASSERTGGYGYTF.

The chain combines TRBV18 with TRBJ1-5; TRBD1 agrees at 11 bases. The trim removed 4 bases at V and 9 bases at J, leaving 5 bases unmatched. CDR3 length: 14 amino acids. Germline V gene sequence: CDR1 KGHSH, CDR2 LQKENI. CDR3 sequence: CASSRGQGAMPQHF. Here the CDR3 DNA reads TGTGCCAGCTCACGAGGACAGGGGGCGATGCCCCAGCATTTT.

The CDR3 here is CASNRGQGDYGYTF. The CDR3, as DNA: TGTGCCAGCAACCGAGGGCAGGGGGACTATGGCTACACCTTC. The V call is TRBV6-4, the J call TRBJ1-2; 7 bases agree with TRBD1. The CDR3 has 14 residues. J was trimmed by 3 bases and V by 7 bases; bases with no gene match: 8. Germline CDR1 is MRHNA and CDR2 is SNTAGT.

The J gene is TRBJ1-6, the V gene TRBV4-3; no clear D gene. The CDR3 spans 15 residues. Trimming cost V 4 bases and J 7 bases, with 14 bases left between them. In germline, CDR1 is LGHNA, CDR2 YSLEER. Here the CDR3 DNA reads TGCGCCAGCAGCCCGGAGGCAGTTCCGAATTCACCCCTCCACTTT. Residues: CASSPEAVPNSPLHF.

Of note for this clone: The germline gene is not matched at one end of the junction; a read error may be the cause. The rearrangement joins TRBV7-9 to TRBJ1-3, with TRBD1 matching over 8 bases. The CDR3 sequence is 13 residues long. The germline gives CDR1 SEHNR, CDR2 FQNEAQ (reference sequence). CDR3 bases: TGTGCCAGCAGCTTATCGCCAGGGGGCTCAATTCGCTTT. It codes for CASSLSPGGSIRF.

Only a few counts were recorded for this clone. The rearrangement links TRBV6-2 or TRBV6-3 to TRBJ2-7; TRBD1 matches 10 bases. This CDR3 region has 16 residues. Trimming at V came to 5 bases and at J to 3 bases, leaving 10 bases not matched to a gene. CDR1 is MNHEY and CDR2 is SVGEGT in the germline V gene. The CDR3 DNA reads as TGTGCCAGCAGTCCCCCCAAGGGACAGGGGCACTACGAGCAGTACTTC. This translates into CASSPPKGQGHYEQYF.

This clone is a singleton in its sample. The V call is TRBV7-8, the J call TRBJ1-3; D is undetermined. V dropped 4 bases and J dropped 4 bases, with 8 bases sitting between them. Looked up from germline, CDR1 is SGHVS and CDR2 is FQNEAQ. This CDR3 region has 13 residues. The CDR3 spells CASSSNRGNTIYF. The CDR3 nucleotides are TGTGCCAGCAGCTCGAATCGGGGAAACACCATATATTTT.

This sequence joins TRBV5-1 and TRBJ1-4; no firm D call. V was trimmed by 0 bases and J by 8 bases, leaving 11 bases between them. The germline CDR1 and CDR2 sequences are SGHRS and YFSETQ. The CDR3 has 14 residues. Here the CDR3 reads CASSLAGEREKLFF. The CDR3, as DNA: TGCGCCAGCAGCTTGGCCGGAGAGAGGGAAAAACTGTTTTTT.

This clone showed up just a few times. The CDR3 here is CSASFRGSGNTIYF. The DNA of the CDR3 is TGCAGTGCTAGTTTCAGGGGCTCTGGAAACACCATATATTTT. The J gene is TRBJ1-3, the V gene TRBV20-1; possibly TRBD1 for D (6 bases). This CDR3 has 14 amino acids. With 3 bases removed from V and 0 bases from J, the gap between germline ends came to 9 bases. The V gene's germline CDR1 is DFQATT and CDR2 SNEGSKA (reference sequence).

The chain couples TRBV24-1 to TRBJ2-2, with 8 bases fitting TRBD1. This CDR3 contains 16 residues. Losses at the gene ends were 4 bases for V and 4 bases for J; bases not matched to a gene: 7. Germline CDR1 and CDR2: KGHDR and SFDVKD. The CDR3 bases are TGTGCCACCAGTGACCCCGACAGGGGATCCACCGGGGAGCTGTTTTTT. Translated: CATSDPDRGSTGELFF.

CDR3 nucleotides: TGTGCCAGTAGTATTGCACAGGATCTAACAGATACGCAGTATTTT. Encoded protein: CASSIAQDLTDTQYF. The chain uses TRBV19 and TRBJ2-3, with a tentative D call TRBD1 (5 bases). V lost 3 bases, J lost 3 bases, and 13 bases lay in between. There are 15 residues in the CDR3. From germline, CDR1 is LNHDA and CDR2 SQIVND (reference sequence).

The rearrangement uses TRBV5-6 and TRBJ2-3, with 9 bases that match TRBD2. Trimming removed 4 bases from V and 2 bases from J; junction bases left unmatched: 8. The CDR3 is made up of 16 amino acids. Germline V gene sequence: CDR1 SGHDT, CDR2 YYEEEE. CDR3 sequence (DNA): TGTGCCAGCAGCCAGCGTAGCGGGGGACCCACAGATACGCAGTATTTT. Amino acid sequence: CASSQRSGGPTDTQYF.

The chain couples TRBV27 to TRBJ1-2; tentative D call: TRBD1 (6 bases). Germline values: CDR1 MNHEY, CDR2 SMNVEV (reference sequence). The ends were cut back, 4 bases at V and 6 bases at J, with 15 bases in the middle. CDR3 length: 14 amino acids. Here the CDR3 DNA reads TGTGCCAGCAGTTCCACAGGGAAGTCAAATGGCTACACCTTC. Protein sequence: CASSSTGKSNGYTF.

Only a few counts were recorded for this clone. This chain joins TRBV28 and TRBJ2-7; 9 nucleotides line up with TRBD2. After removal of 2 bases from V and 0 bases from J, the junction contained 2 bases not matched to a gene. CDR1 is MDHEN and CDR2 is SYDVKM in the germline V gene. CDR3 size: 15 residues. CDR3 residues: CASSLSGGHSYEQYF. CDR3 coding DNA: TGTGCCAGCAGTTTAAGCGGGGGGCACTCCTACGAGCAGTACTTC.

This chain links TRBV6-6 with TRBJ1-5; D is unresolved. Germline V gene lookup returns CDR1 MNHNY and CDR2 SVGAGI (reference sequence). The CDR3 is made up of 10 amino acids. CDR3 coding DNA: TGTGCAGGCGGAAATCAGCCCCAGCATTTT. Protein: CAGGNQPQHF.

This clone was counted between two and nine times. The J gene is TRBJ1-2, the V gene TRBV28; D unresolved. CDR3 length: 12 residues. Trimming removed 8 bases at V and 6 bases at J, with 13 bases between. Germline CDR1 reads MDHEN; CDR2 reads SYDVKM. The CDR3 region is CASDQVGNGYTF. The CDR3 DNA sequence: TGTGCCAGCGACCAGGTTGGAAATGGCTACACCTTC.

This chain uses TRBV6-6 with TRBJ2-7; D is possibly TRBD1 (5 bases). The CDR3 sequence is 12 residues long. CDR1 MNHNY and CDR2 SVGAGI come from the germline V gene (reference sequence). The ends were cut back, 2 bases at V and 7 bases at J, with 9 bases in the middle. The CDR3 loop is CASSYGHGEQYF. CDR3 coding DNA: TGTGCCAGCAGTTACGGACATGGGGAGCAGTACTTC.

The V gene is TRBV2, the J gene TRBJ2-2; TRBD2 aligns across 7 bases. CDR1 and CDR2 (germline): SNHLY, FYNNEI. This CDR3 contains 13 residues. With 5 bases clipped from V and 4 bases from J, the junction kept 1 base outside the gene matches. The CDR3 reads CASSPGGTGELFF. The CDR3 DNA reads TGTGCCAGCAGTCCGGGGGGCACCGGGGAGCTGTTTTTT.

The V and J genes are TRBV7-2 and TRBJ2-7; 9 nucleotides align to TRBD1. CDR3 length: 14 residues. The V segment lost 5 bases and the J segment 5 bases; nucleotides outside the gene matches: 7. CDR1 and CDR2 (germline): SGHTA, FQGNSA. CDR3 nucleotide sequence: TGTGCCAGCAGCCCAGGGACAGGGAGGGACGAGCAGTACTTC. This sequence encodes CASSPGTGRDEQYF.